A single sample is the source of the 19 T cell receptor beta chains below, sequenced in a study of blood T cells in healthy people across ages (dated by TCRdb to the mid-2010s). Library construction relied on 5' RACE. The data were produced on an Illumina HiSeq 2500. The second PCR ran for about 6 to 12 cycles and used a J-beta primer mix along with a sample-barcoded 5' primer. TCRdb reran the public reads through fastp at Q25 and MiXCR, keeping productive beta chains. Rows merge per CDR3 protein into single entries with the most common DNA and genes. For this sample there are about 780,000 distinct CDR3 sequences; 62% appear just once. The ten largest account for around a quarter of the sample. The specimen was blood. All receptors derive from a man aged 30 to 45 in good health.

As for this clonotype: One end of the junction is discordant with germline, which a read error may explain. The V call is TRBV29-1, the J call TRBJ2-6; 10 bases align to TRBD1. Germline CDR1 reads SQVTM; CDR2 reads ANQGSEA. CDR3 size: 15 residues. The CDR3 loop is CSVPTDRGLSHVLTF. Here the CDR3 DNA reads TGCAGCGTTCCCACCGACAGGGGGCTCTCCCACGTCCTGACTTTT. Full variable domain (missing parts from reference TRBV29-1 and TRBJ2-6): SAVISQKPSRDICQRGTSLTIQCQVDSQVTMMFWYRQQPGQSLTLIATANQGSEATYESGFVIDKFPISRPNLTFSTLTVSNMSPEDSSIYLCSVPTDRGLSHVLTFGAGSRLTVL.

About this clonotype: The junction departs from germline at one end; a sequencing error may be responsible. The chain combines TRBV7-2 with TRBJ2-6; 7 nucleotides agree with TRBD1. Germline V gene data show CDR1 as SGHTA and CDR2 as FQGNSA. The CDR3 is 16 residues long. The CDR3 DNA reads TGTGCCAGCAGCAGAAGACAGGGAACTGGGGCCAGCGTCCTGACTTTC. The encoded protein is CASSRRQGTGASVLTF.

J is TRBJ2-1 and V is TRBV7-2; a possible D gene is TRBD2 (5 bases). The CDR3 covers 15 residues. Per germline, CDR1 SGHTA and CDR2 FQGNSA. Trimming stripped 4 bases from V and 0 bases from J, with 10 bases between. The CDR3 DNA is TGTGCCAGCAGCTCTAGCTTTGGCTCCTACAATGAGCAGTTCTTC. Translating gives CASSSSFGSYNEQFF.

This clonotype was found many times. The gene calls are TRBV20-1 and TRBJ2-7, with TRBD1 identical over 9 bases. This CDR3 contains 15 residues. The V segment lost 0 bases and the J segment 7 bases; nucleotides outside the gene matches: 10. The germline V gene has CDR1 DFQATT and CDR2 SNEGSKA (reference sequence). The CDR3 DNA is TGCAGTGCTAGAGACCCCGGACAGGGGATGGGGGAGCAGTACTTC. Its translation: CSARDPGQGMGEQYF.

The chain links TRBV4-2 to TRBJ2-4; no reliable D call. The J call may be mistaken, given a closer DNA end match to TRBJ2-7. Germline CDR1 LGHNA, CDR2 YNFKEQ. The CDR3 runs to 15 residues. CDR3 sequence reads: CASSQERLGNYEQYF. The CDR3 DNA is TGTGCCAGCAGCCAAGAGAGGTTAGGAAACTACGAGCAGTACTTC.

The chain carries TRBV10-3 and TRBJ2-7; D is unclear. There are 20 residues in the CDR3. Germline CDR1 ENHRY, CDR2 SYGVKD. Trimming shortened V by 7 bases and J by 0 bases, and 31 bases separated the two germline ends. This CDR3 is CAIMSPTSCEPLPFSYEQYF. The CDR3 DNA reads TGTGCCATCATGTCCCCCACCTCATGTGAGCCTCTCCCCTTCTCCTACGAGCAGTACTTC.

This clonotype was recorded at least ten times. The genes are TRBV18 and TRBJ2-7; the match to TRBD2 covers 7 bases. The CDR3 totals 13 residues. Germline lookup yields CDR1 KGHSH and CDR2 LQKENI. The V gene end was trimmed by 2 bases and the J gene end by 3 bases; junction bases not matched to a gene: 1. DNA of the CDR3: TGTGCCAGCTCACCAGGGGAGGGCTACGAGCAGTACTTC. Encoded protein: CASSPGEGYEQYF. The variable domain in full, completed from reference TRBV18 and TRBJ2-7, reads NAGVMQNPRHLVRRRGQEARLRCSPMKGHSHVYWYRQLPEEGLKFMVYLQKENIIDESGMPKERFSAEFPKEGPSILRIQQVVRGDSAAYFCASSPGEGYEQYFGPGTRLTVT.

V and J are TRBV29-1 and TRBJ2-7, with D possibly TRBD2 on 5 matching bases. The CDR3 extends over 12 amino acids. V was shortened by 7 bases and J by 0 bases, with 10 bases between the two germline ends. Germline V gene lookup returns CDR1 SQVTM and CDR2 ANQGSEA. The chain's CDR3 is CSASGSSYEQYF. The CDR3 coding sequence is TGCAGCGCTTCGGGGAGCTCCTACGAGCAGTACTTC.

V is TRBV7-9 and J is TRBJ2-1; TRBD1 matches at 8 bases. In germline, CDR1 is SEHNR, CDR2 FQNEAQ (reference sequence). This CDR3 region has 12 residues. The trim removed 7 bases at V and 10 bases at J, leaving 6 bases unmatched. The CDR3 here is CASTTGVREQFF. DNA for the CDR3: TGTGCCAGCACGACAGGGGTCAGAGAGCAGTTCTTC.

CDR3 nucleotides: TGCAGTGCTAGCCCGGCCGGGACAGGGGCTTACGAGCAGTACTTC. Encoded protein: CSASPAGTGAYEQYF. V is TRBV20-1 and J is TRBJ2-7; 10 bases are a match to TRBD1. J lost 4 bases, V lost 3 bases, and 9 bases had no gene match. Germline assignment: CDR1 DFQATT and CDR2 SNEGSKA (reference sequence). There are 15 residues in the CDR3.

The chain carries TRBV12-3 or TRBV12-4 and TRBJ2-1; 9 bases fit TRBD1. The length of the CDR3 is 18 residues. Losses at the gene ends were 4 bases for V and 1 base for J; bases not matched to a gene: 11. The DNA for the CDR3 is TGTGCCAGCAGTTCCATCGCGGGACAGGGATCGTCCTACAATGAGCAGTTCTTC. This sequence encodes CASSSIAGQGSSYNEQFF.

V gene TRBV5-4 combines with J gene TRBJ2-2; the D is unclear. The V gene lost 0 bases and the J gene lost 4 bases, with 4 bases spanning the gap. Per the germline V gene, CDR1 is SGHNT and CDR2 is YYREEE (reference sequence). The CDR3 loop spans 13 amino acids. The CDR3 nucleotides are TGTGCCAGCAGCTTGGGCGTCACCGGGGAGCTGTTTTTT. Its translation is CASSLGVTGELFF. Looking up the rest from reference TRBV5-4 and TRBJ2-2 gives the full variable domain: ETGVTQSPTHLIKTRGQQVTLRCSSQSGHNTVSWYQQALGQGPQFIFQYYREEENGRGNFPPRFSGLQFPNYSSELNVNALELDDSALYLCASSLGVTGELFFGEGSRLTVL.

This chain joins TRBV28 and TRBJ2-1; possibly TRBD2 for D (6 bases). This CDR3 region has 14 residues. Germline CDR1 reads MDHEN; CDR2 reads SYDVKM. This CDR3 is CASGVTATNNEQFF. Written as DNA, the CDR3 is TGTGCTAGCGGTGTGACCGCCACCAACAATGAGCAGTTCTTC.

This clonotype was picked up a small number of times. A single base separates this from a much larger clone, so it may be a read error. The genes are TRBV29-1 and TRBJ2-5; 7 bases agree with TRBD2. The CDR3 is 14 amino acids. CDR1 is SQVTM, CDR2 ANQGSEA, per germline. The ends lost 7 bases at V and 2 bases at J; junction bases unmatched: 10. The chain's CDR3 is CSGGGWGGQETQYF. In DNA form, the CDR3 reads TGCAGCGGTGGGGGTTGGGGGGGACAAGAGACCCAGTACTTC.

The chain couples TRBV12-3 or TRBV12-4 to TRBJ1-5; 10 bases line up with TRBD1. Unmatched junction bases numbered 4, after V lost 4 bases and J lost 4 bases. There are 15 residues in the CDR3. The CDR3 loop reads CASSSPGQGNQPQHF. In DNA form, the CDR3 reads TGTGCCAGCAGTTCGCCGGGACAGGGGAATCAGCCCCAGCATTTT.

CDR3 nucleotide sequence: TGTGCCAGCAGTTTAGAGCAGGGCCGGACCCAGTACTTC. Protein: CASSLEQGRTQYF. J is TRBJ2-5 and V is TRBV12-3 or TRBV12-4, with D possibly TRBD1 on 5 matching bases. CDR3 size: 13 residues. With 1 base removed from V and 7 bases from J, the gap between germline ends came to 10 bases.

The chain has TRBV7-2 and TRBJ1-4, with a tentative D call TRBD1 (5 bases). V was trimmed by 0 bases and J by 8 bases, leaving 10 bases between them. Germline CDR1 and CDR2: SGHTA and FQGNSA. This CDR3 is 14 amino acids long. The CDR3 loop is CASSLAVGGEKLFF. In DNA, the CDR3 is TGTGCCAGCAGCTTAGCTGTCGGGGGAGAAAAACTGTTTTTT.

This chain uses TRBV7-2 with TRBJ1-2; no reliable D call. V lost 4 bases, J lost 2 bases, and 5 bases lay in between. Germline lookup yields CDR1 SGHTA and CDR2 FQGNSA. The length of the CDR3 is 12 residues. CDR3 DNA: TGTGCCAGCAGCTCAGAAAACTATGGCTACACCTTC. Amino acid sequence: CASSSENYGYTF.

The chain joins TRBV12-3 or TRBV12-4 to TRBJ1-2; no definite D call. The CDR3 consists of 14 residues. V was cut by 11 bases and J by 8 bases, with 24 bases left in between. CDR3 loop: CAGFRASGVEGYTF. The CDR3 nucleotides read TGTGCCGGTTTTAGAGCTTCAGGTGTAGAAGGCTACACCTTC.